This TCR beta chain was profiled in a study of T cells expressing NK-cell markers. Looking at the study overall: Each TCR beta repertoire originated in sorted T cells that were CD3+CD56+NKG2C+, CD3+CD56+NKG2C- or CD3+CD56-NKG2C+. One of the eight sequenced donors was seronegative, whereas the other seven were HCMV-seropositive.

The CDR3 totals 15 residues. The germline V gene has CDR1 PRHDT and CDR2 FYEKMQ (reference sequence). 5'RACE template switching built TCR beta cDNA with unique molecular identifiers. With the 5' RACE reads reprocessed, TCRdb shows one record per CDR3 protein and no DNA. This repertoire includes more than 400,000 distinct CDR3 sequences. The V call is TRBV13, the J call TRBJ1-5; TCRdb's D call of TRBD1 is untestable without DNA. The sequenced sample consisted of blood T cells: a sorted CD56 or NKG2C T cell subset, CD4+ or CD8+ T cells, or bulk PBMC T cells (not recorded which). This receptor was identified in a woman aged 18-70 years in good health. The CDR3 reads CASSLRGTGGQPQHF.